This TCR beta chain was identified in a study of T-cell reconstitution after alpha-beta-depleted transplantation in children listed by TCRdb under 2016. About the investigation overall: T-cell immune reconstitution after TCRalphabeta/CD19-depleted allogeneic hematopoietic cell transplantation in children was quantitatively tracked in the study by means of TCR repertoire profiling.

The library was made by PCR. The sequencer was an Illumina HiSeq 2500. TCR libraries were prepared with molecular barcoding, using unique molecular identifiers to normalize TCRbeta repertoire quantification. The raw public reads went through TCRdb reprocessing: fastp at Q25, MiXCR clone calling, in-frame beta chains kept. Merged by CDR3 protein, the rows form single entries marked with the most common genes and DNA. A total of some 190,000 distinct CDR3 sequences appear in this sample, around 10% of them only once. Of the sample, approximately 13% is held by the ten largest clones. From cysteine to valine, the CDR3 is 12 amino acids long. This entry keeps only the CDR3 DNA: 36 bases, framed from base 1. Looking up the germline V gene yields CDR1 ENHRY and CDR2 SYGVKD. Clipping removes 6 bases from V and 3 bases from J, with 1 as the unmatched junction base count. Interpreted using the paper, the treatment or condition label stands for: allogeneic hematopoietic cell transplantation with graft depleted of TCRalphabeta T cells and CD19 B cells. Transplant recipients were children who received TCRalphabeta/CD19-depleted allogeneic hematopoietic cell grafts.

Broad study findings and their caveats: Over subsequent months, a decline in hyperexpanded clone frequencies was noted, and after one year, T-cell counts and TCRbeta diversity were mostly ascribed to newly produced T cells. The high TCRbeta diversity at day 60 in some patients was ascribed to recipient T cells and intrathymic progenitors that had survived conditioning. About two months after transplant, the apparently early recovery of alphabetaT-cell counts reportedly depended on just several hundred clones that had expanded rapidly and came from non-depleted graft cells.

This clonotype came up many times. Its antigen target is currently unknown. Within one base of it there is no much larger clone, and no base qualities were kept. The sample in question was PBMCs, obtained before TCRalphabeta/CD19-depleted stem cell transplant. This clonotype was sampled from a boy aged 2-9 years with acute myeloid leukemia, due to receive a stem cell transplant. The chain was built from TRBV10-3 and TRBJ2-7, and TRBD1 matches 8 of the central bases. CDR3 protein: CAIRGQDYEQYV. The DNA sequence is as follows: TGTGCCATCAGGGGACAGGACTACGAGCAGTACGTC.